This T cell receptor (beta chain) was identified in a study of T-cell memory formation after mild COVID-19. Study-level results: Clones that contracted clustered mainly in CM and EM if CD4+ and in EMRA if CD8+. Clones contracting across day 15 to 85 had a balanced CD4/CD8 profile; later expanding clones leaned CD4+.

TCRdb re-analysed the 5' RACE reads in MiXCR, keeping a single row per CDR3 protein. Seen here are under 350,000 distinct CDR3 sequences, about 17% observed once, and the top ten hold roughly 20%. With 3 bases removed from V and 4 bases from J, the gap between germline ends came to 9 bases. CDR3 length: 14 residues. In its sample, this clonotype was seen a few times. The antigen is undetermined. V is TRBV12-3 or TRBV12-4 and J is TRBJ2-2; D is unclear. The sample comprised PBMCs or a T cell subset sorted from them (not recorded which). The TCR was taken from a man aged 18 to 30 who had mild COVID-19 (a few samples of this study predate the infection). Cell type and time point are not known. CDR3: CASSFRWGTGELFF. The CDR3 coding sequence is TGTGCCAGCAGTTTTCGGTGGGGCACCGGGGAGCTGTTTTTT.